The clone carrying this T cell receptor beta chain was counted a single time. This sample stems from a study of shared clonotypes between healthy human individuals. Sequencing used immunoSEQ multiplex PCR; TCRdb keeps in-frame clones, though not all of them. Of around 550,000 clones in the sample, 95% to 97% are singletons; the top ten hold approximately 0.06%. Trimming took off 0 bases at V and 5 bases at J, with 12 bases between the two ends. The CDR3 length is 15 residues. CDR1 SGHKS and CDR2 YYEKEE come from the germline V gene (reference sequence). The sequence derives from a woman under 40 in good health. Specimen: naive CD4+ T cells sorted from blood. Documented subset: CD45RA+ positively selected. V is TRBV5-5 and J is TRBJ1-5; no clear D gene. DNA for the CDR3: TGTGCCAGCAGCTTGGGGCCCCAATACCATCAGCCCCAGCATTTT. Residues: CASSLGPQYHQPQHF.